Each of the 5 T cell receptor beta chains below was sequenced from the same sample in a study of T cell repertoires in cytomegalovirus infection (dated by TCRdb to between 2018 and 2021). The reads were generated on an Illumina HiSeq 1500. Clones were called with MiXCR by TCRdb after fastp trimmed the public reads at Q25, and only in-frame beta chains were retained. One record per CDR3 amino acid sequence lists the most common genes and DNA. The sample records about 360,000 distinct CDR3 sequences, around a sixth of which are singletons. The top ten clonotypes cover around 8.6% of the sample. Material for sequencing was PBMCs. The source is a human donor in good health (CMV status not recorded). Some clones in this sample may be carry-over from other donors' samples.

Comments on this clonotype: This may come from a read error, since a much larger clone is one base off. The rearrangement links TRBV28 to TRBJ2-3; TRBD1 matches at 11 bases. The germline V gene has CDR1 MDHEN and CDR2 SYDVKM. The ends lost 6 bases at V and 5 bases at J; junction bases unmatched: 1. The CDR3 extends over 13 amino acids. CDR3 bases: TGTGCCAGCAGGGGACAGGGGGTAGATACGCAGTATTTT. Encoded protein: CASRGQGVDTQYF.

This clonotype was counted ten times or more. The genes are TRBV7-2 and TRBJ2-3; tentatively, D is TRBD2 (6 bases). Germline CDR1 SGHTA, CDR2 FQGNSA. This CDR3 spans 16 amino acids. The germline V and J ends were trimmed by 2 bases and 1 base, with 13 bases remaining between them. This CDR3 is CASSLPVGGGTDTQYF. The DNA of the CDR3 is TGTGCCAGCAGCTTACCCGTGGGGGGTGGCACAGATACGCAGTATTTT. Filled out from reference TRBV7-2 and TRBJ2-3, the complete variable domain reads GAGVSQSPSNKVTEKGKDVELRCDPISGHTALYWYRQSLGQGLEFLIYFQGNSAPDKSGLPSDRFSAERTGGSVSTLTIQRTQQEDSAVYLCASSLPVGGGTDTQYFGPGTRLTVL.

In this sample, this clonotype turned up a few times. The V and J genes are TRBV28 and TRBJ1-6, with TRBD1 identical over 7 bases. V lost 3 bases to trimming and J lost 4 bases; unmatched junction nucleotides: 9. Looked up from germline, CDR1 is MDHEN and CDR2 is SYDVKM. This CDR3 is 17 amino acids long. The CDR3 nucleotides read TGTGCCAGCAGTTTTGAGGTCCAGGGGGGGTATAATTCACCCCTCCACTTT. Its protein product is CASSFEVQGGYNSPLHF.

This clonotype was recorded many times. The V gene is TRBV7-2, the J gene TRBJ2-3, with TRBD1 as a possible D gene (6 bases). Germline V gives CDR1 SGHTA, CDR2 FQGNSA. V shed 1 base and J shed 5 bases, with 10 bases lying between them. There are 14 residues in the CDR3. The CDR3 sequence is CASSLVGARDTQYF. The CDR3 nucleotides are TGTGCCAGCAGCTTAGTGGGGGCTAGAGATACGCAGTATTTT.

This clonotype has a count of ten or more. V is TRBV4-2 and J is TRBJ2-5; D gene uncertain. Germline V gene sequence: CDR1 LGHNA, CDR2 YNFKEQ. V lost 0 bases and J 5 bases, leaving 13 bases between the germline ends. The CDR3 consists of 15 residues. The CDR3 nucleotides read TGTGCCAGCAGCCAAGATGACGGTATGCGTGAGACCCAGTACTTC. Translating it yields CASSQDDGMRETQYF.